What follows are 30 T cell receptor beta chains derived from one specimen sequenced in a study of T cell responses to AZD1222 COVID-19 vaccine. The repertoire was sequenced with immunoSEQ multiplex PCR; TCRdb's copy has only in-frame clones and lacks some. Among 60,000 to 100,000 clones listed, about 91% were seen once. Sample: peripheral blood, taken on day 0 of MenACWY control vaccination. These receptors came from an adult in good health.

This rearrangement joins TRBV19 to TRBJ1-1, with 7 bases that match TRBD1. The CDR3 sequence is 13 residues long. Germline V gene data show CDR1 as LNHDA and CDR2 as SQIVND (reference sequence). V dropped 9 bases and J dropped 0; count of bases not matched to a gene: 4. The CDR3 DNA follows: TGTGCCAGGTGGACAGGCCTGAACACTGAAGCTTTCTTT. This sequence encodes CARWTGLNTEAFF.

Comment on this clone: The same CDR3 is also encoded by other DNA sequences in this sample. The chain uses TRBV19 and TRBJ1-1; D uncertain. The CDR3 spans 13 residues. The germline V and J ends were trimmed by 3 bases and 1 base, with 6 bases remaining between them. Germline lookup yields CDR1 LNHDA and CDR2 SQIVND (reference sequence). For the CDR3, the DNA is TGTGCCAGTAGTATTGGAGGGAACACTGAAGCTTTCTTT. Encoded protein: CASSIGGNTEAFF. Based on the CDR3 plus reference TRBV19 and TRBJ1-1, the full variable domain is DGGITQSPKYLFRKEGQNVTLSCEQNLNHDAMYWYRQDPGQGLRLIYYSQIVNDFQKGDIAEGYSVSREKKESFPLTVTSAQKNPTAFYLCASSIGGNTEAFFGQGTRLTVV.

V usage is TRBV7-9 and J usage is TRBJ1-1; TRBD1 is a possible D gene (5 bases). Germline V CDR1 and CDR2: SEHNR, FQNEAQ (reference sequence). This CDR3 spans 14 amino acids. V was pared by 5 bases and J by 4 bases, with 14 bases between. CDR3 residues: CASSTREVSTEAFF. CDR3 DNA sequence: TGTGCCAGCAGCACCAGGGAGGTGAGCACTGAAGCTTTCTTT.

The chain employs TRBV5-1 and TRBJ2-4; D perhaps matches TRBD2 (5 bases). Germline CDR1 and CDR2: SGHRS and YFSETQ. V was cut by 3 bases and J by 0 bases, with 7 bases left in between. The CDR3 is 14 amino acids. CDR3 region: CASSSEGAKNIQYF. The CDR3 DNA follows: TGCGCCAGCAGCTCCGAGGGAGCCAAAAACATTCAGTACTTC.

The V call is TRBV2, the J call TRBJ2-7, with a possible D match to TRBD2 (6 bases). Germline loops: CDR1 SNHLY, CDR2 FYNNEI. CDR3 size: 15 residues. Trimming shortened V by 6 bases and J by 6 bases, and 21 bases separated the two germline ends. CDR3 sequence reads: CASSQTGTSLGEQYF. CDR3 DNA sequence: TGTGCCAGCAGCCAAACCGGGACTTCGCTGGGCGAGCAGTACTTC.

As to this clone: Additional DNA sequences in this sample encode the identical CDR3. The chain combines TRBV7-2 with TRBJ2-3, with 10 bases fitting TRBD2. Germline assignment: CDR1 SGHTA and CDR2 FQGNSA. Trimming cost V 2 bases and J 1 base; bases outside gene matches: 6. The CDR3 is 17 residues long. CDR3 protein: CASSLFGLAGGTDTQYF. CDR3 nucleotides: TGTGCCAGCAGCTTATTTGGCCTAGCGGGAGGCACAGATACGCAGTATTTT.

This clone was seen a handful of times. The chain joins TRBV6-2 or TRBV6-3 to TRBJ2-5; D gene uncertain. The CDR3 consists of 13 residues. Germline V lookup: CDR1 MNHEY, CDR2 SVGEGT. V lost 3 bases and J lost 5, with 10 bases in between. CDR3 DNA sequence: TGTGCCAGCAGTTATAAGGAGTTCGAGACCCAGTACTTC. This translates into CASSYKEFETQYF.

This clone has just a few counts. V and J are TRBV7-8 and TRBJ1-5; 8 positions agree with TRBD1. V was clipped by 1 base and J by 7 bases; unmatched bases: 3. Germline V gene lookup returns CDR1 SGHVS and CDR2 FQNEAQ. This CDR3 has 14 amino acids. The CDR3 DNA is TGTGCCAGCAGCTTAGACCGACAGGGGCAGCCCCAGCATTTT. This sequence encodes CASSLDRQGQPQHF.

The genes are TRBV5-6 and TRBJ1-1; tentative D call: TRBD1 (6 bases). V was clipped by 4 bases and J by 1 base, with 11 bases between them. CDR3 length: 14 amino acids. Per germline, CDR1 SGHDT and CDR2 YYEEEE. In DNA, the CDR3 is TGTGCCAGCAGCCAGGGACACCCGAACACTGAAGCTTTCTTT. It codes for CASSQGHPNTEAFF.

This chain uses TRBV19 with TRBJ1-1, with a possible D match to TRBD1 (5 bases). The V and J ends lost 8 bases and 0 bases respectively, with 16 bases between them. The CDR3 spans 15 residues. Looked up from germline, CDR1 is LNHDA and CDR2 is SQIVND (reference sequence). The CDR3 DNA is TGTGCCAGTCGTCTGGTCGGGGGAATGAACACTGAAGCTTTCTTT. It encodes CASRLVGGMNTEAFF.

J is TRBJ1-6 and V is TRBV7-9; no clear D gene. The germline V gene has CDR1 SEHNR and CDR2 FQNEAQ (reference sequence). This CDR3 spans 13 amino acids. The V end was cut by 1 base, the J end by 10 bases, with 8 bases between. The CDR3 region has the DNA TGTGCCAGCAGCTTAGTGTTTGGCTCACCCCTCCACTTT. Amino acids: CASSLVFGSPLHF. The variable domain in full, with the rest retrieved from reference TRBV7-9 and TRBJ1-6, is DTGVSQNPRHKITKRGQNVTFRCDPISEHNRLYWYRQTLGQGPEFLTYFQNEAQLEKSRLLSDRFSAERPKGSFSTLEIQRTEQGDSAMYLCASSLVFGSPLHFGNGTRLTVT.

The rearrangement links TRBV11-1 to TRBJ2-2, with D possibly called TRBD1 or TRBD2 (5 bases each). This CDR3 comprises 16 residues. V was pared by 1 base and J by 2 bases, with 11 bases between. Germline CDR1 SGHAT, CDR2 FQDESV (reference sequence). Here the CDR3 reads CASSLGSGGNTGELFF. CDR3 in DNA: TGTGCCAGCAGCTTAGGATCTGGGGGAAACACCGGGGAGCTGTTTTTT. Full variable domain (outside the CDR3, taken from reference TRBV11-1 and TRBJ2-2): EAEVAQSPRYKITEKSQAVAFWCDPISGHATLYWYRQILGQGPELLVQFQDESVVDDSQLPKDRFSAERLKGVDSTLKIQPAELGDSAMYLCASSLGSGGNTGELFFGEGSRLTVL.

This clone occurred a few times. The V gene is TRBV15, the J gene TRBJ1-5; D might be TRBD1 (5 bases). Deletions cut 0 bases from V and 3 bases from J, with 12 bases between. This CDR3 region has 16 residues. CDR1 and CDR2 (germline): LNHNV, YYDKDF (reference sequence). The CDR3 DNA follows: TGTGCCACCAGCAGAGATTTGATACAGGACAATCAGCCCCAGCATTTT. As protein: CATSRDLIQDNQPQHF.

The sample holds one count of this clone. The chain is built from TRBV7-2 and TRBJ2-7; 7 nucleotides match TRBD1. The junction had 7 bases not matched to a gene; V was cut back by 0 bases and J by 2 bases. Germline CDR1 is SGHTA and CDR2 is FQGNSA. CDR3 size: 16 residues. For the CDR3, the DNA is TGTGCCAGCAGCTTAGCGTGGGGACAGCGACCCTACGAGCAGTACTTC. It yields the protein CASSLAWGQRPYEQYF.

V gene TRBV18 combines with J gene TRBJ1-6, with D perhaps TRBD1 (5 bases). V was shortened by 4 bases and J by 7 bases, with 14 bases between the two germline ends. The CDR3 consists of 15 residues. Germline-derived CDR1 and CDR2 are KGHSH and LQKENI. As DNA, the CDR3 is TGTGCCAGCTCACTCGCCCAACGGGGCAATTCACCCCTCCACTTT. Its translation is CASSLAQRGNSPLHF. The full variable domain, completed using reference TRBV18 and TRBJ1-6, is NAGVMQNPRHLVRRRGQEARLRCSPMKGHSHVYWYRQLPEEGLKFMVYLQKENIIDESGMPKERFSAEFPKEGPSILRIQQVVRGDSAAYFCASSLAQRGNSPLHFGNGTRLTVT.

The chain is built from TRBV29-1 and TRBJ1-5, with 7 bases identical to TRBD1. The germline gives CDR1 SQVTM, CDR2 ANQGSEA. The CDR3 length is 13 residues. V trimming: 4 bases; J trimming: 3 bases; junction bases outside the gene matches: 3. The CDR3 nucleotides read TGCAGCGTTGCAACAGGGGACAATCAGCCCCAGCATTTT. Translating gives CSVATGDNQPQHF.

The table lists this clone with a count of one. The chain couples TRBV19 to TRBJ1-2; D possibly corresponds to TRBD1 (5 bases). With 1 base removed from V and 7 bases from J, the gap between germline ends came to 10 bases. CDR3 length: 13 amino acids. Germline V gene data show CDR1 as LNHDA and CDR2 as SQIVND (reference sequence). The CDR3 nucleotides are TGTGCCAGTAGTATAGGTACAGGTGGTGGCTACACCTTC. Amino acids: CASSIGTGGGYTF. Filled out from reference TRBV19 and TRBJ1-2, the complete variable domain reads DGGITQSPKYLFRKEGQNVTLSCEQNLNHDAMYWYRQDPGQGLRLIYYSQIVNDFQKGDIAEGYSVSREKKESFPLTVTSAQKNPTAFYLCASSIGTGGGYTFGSGTRLTVV.

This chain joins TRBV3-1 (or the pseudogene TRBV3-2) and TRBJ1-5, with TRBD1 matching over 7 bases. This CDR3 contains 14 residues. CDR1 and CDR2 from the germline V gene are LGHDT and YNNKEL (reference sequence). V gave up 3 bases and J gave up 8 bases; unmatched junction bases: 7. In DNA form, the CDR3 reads TGTGCCAGCAGCCACCGACAGGGAGGAAAGCCCCAGCATTTT. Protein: CASSHRQGGKPQHF.

Here the CDR3 reads CAINQDRGANEQFF. CDR3 bases: TGTGCCATCAACCAAGACAGGGGGGCTAATGAGCAGTTCTTC. The V and J genes are TRBV10-3 and TRBJ2-1; 9 nucleotides match TRBD1. After removal of 7 bases from V and 7 bases from J, the junction contained 8 bases not matched to a gene. CDR1 ENHRY and CDR2 SYGVKD come from the germline V gene. The CDR3 totals 14 residues.

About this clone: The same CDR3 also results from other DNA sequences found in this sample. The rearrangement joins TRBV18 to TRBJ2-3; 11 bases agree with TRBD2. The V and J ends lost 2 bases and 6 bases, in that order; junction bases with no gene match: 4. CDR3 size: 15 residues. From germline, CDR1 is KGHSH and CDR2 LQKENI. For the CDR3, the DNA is TGTGCCAGCTCACCAACTAGCGGGAGTACGGATACGCAGTATTTT. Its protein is CASSPTSGSTDTQYF.

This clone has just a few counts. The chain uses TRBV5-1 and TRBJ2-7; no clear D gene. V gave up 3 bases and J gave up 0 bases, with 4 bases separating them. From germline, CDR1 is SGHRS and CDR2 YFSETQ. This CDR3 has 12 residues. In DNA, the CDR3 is TGCGCCAGCAGCTCTAGCTCCTACGAGCAGTACTTC. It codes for CASSSSSYEQYF.

DNA for the CDR3: TGTGCCAGCAGACTAGCTGGACAGAACTATGGCTACACCTTC. As protein: CASRLAGQNYGYTF. This rearrangement joins TRBV7-2 to TRBJ1-2, with D possibly TRBD1 on 6 matching bases. The CDR3 covers 14 residues. CDR1 SGHTA and CDR2 FQGNSA come from the germline V gene. Trimming removed 6 bases at V and 2 bases at J, with 13 bases between.

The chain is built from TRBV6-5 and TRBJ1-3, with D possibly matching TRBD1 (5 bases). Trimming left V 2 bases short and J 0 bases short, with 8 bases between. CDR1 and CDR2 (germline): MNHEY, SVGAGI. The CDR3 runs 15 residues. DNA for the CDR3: TGTGCCAGCAGTTACACAGGCAGCTCTGGAAACACCATATATTTT. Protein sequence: CASSYTGSSGNTIYF.

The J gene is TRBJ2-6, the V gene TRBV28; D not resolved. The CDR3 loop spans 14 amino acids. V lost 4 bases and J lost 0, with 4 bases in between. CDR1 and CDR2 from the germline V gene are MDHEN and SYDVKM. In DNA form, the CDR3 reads TGTGCCAGCAGTTCTAACTCTGGGGCCAACGTCCTGACTTTC. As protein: CASSSNSGANVLTF.

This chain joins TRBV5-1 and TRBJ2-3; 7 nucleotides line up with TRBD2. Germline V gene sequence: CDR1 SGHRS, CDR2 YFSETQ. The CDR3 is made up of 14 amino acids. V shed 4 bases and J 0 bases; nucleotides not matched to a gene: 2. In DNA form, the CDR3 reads TGCGCCAGCAGCCCTAGCGGTAGCACAGATACGCAGTATTTT. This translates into CASSPSGSTDTQYF.

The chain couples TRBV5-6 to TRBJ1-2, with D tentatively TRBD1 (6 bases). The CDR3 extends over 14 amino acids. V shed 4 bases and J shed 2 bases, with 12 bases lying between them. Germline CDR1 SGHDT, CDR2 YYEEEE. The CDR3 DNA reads TGTGCCAGCAGCCGGGACACAACGAACTATGGCTACACCTTC. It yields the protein CASSRDTTNYGYTF. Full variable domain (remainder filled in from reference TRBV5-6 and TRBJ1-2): DAGVTQSPTHLIKTRGQQVTLRCSPKSGHDTVSWYQQALGQGPQFIFQYYEEEERQRGNFPDRFSGHQFPNYSSELNVNALLLGDSALYLCASSRDTTNYGYTFGSGTRLTVV.

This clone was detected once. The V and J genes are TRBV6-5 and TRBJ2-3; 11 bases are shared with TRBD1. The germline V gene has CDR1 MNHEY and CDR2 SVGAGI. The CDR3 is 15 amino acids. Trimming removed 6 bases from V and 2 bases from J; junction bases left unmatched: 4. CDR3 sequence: CASRAGQGDTDTQYF. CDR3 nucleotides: TGTGCCAGCAGGGCGGGACAGGGGGACACAGATACGCAGTATTTT.

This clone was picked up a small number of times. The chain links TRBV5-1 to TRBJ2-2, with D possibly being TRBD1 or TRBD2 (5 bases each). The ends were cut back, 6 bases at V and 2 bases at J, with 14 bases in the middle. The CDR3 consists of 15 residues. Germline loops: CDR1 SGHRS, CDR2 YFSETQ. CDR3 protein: CASNPGTFNTGELFF. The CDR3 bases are TGCGCCAGCAACCCCGGGACGTTCAACACCGGGGAGCTGTTTTTT.

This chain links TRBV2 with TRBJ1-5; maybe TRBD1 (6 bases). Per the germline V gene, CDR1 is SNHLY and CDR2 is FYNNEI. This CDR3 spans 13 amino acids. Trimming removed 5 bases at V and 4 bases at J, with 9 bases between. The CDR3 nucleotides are TGTGCCAGCAGTAGAGACAGGAATCAGCCCCAGCATTTT. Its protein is CASSRDRNQPQHF.

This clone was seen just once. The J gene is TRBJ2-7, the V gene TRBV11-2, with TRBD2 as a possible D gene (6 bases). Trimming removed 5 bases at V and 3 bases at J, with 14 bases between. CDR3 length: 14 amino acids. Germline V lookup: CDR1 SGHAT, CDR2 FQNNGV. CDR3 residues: CASSPPWGLYEQYF. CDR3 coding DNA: TGTGCCAGCAGCCCTCCCTGGGGACTCTACGAGCAGTACTTC.